A selection of T cell receptor beta chains follows, all from one sample in a study of vaccination effects on CD4 cells after COVID-19. The assay was immunoSEQ multiplex PCR, and TCRdb's table has in-frame clones only and misses some. The profile shows around 50,000 clones, 65% to 75% of them singletons. No antigen has been assigned to these receptors. The sample in question was CD4+ T cells from PBMCs cultured without peptide, obtained after COVID-19 vaccination. These receptors originate from a human donor who had a prior SARS-CoV-2 infection. The CDR3 runs from the conserved cysteine through the conserved F or W.

v_gene: TRBV11-3; CDR3aa: CASSLIYGGRTNEQFF
v_gene: TRBV12-3/TRBV12-4; CDR3aa: CASSLSSGRKTF
v_gene: TRBV20-1; CDR3aa: CSATTKETQYF
v_gene: TRBV6-5; CDR3aa: CANGGTQDNSPLHF
v_gene: TRBV9; CDR3aa: CASSVDGRSGGEKNEQFF
v_gene: TRBV19; CDR3aa: CASSPKVLNQPQHF
v_gene: TRBV24-1; CDR3aa: CATSDPGGSTDTQYF
v_gene: TRBV2; CDR3aa: CASSEALGTDTQYF
v_gene: TRBV3-1/TRBV3-2; CDR3aa: CASSQSRDGSPLHF
v_gene: TRBV7-2; CDR3aa: CASSPRRAGLETQYF
v_gene: TRBV11-2; CDR3aa: CASSHYPDREAFF
v_gene: TRBV6-6; CDR3aa: CASSYGRESDEQYF
v_gene: TRBV5-1; CDR3aa: CASSLGGQGSQPQHF
v_gene: TRBV28; CDR3aa: CASSRQGTPDNSPLHF
v_gene: TRBV30; CDR3aa: CAWSRIRGTYQPQHF
v_gene: TRBV5-6; CDR3aa: CASSSLAGGPPDTQYF
v_gene: TRBV7-2; CDR3aa: CASSLSVWQGQETQYF
v_gene: TRBV14; CDR3aa: CASSSSSGAAYEQYF
v_gene: TRBV2; CDR3aa: CASQGTKTGTYNEQFF
v_gene: TRBV27; CDR3aa: CASSVQGSETQYF
v_gene: TRBV7-3; CDR3aa: CASSLNGGNSPLHF
v_gene: TRBV15; CDR3aa: CATSRDMQENTEAFF
v_gene: TRBV4-3; CDR3aa: CASSQDTRKEKLFF
v_gene: TRBV18; CDR3aa: CASSQGSGMALHF
v_gene: TRBV5-1; CDR3aa: CASKKLAGGPYEQYF
v_gene: TRBV6-6; CDR3aa: CASTWGGFTEAFF
v_gene: TRBV2; CDR3aa: CASTMNRGNEKLFF
v_gene: TRBV19; CDR3aa: CASSLYGQSPMGRSYEQYF
v_gene: TRBV7-2; CDR3aa: CASSLHGSFNQPQHF
v_gene: TRBV10-1; CDR3aa: CASSIASNQPQHF
v_gene: TRBV3-1/TRBV3-2; CDR3aa: CASSQDPDSYEQYF
v_gene: TRBV6-5; CDR3aa: CASSYSGGRGQPQHF
v_gene: TRBV4-1; CDR3aa: CASSQASSYNSPLHF
v_gene: TRBV6-2/TRBV6-3; CDR3aa: CASSYSIDRGADTQYF
v_gene: TRBV5-1; CDR3aa: CASSSFSLADTQYF
v_gene: TRBV9; CDR3aa: CASSVEVALGGYTF
v_gene: TRBV10-3; CDR3aa: CAISGSSGGAQETQYF
v_gene: TRBV7-6; CDR3aa: CASSWTSSSTDTQYF
v_gene: TRBV12-3/TRBV12-4; CDR3aa: CASSPLLAEAFF
v_gene: TRBV6-6; CDR3aa: CASSSGWPGNQPQHF
v_gene: TRBV19; CDR3aa: CASSSSPGARWKNEQFF
v_gene: TRBV5-1; CDR3aa: CASGLDNSRNSPLHF
v_gene: TRBV27; CDR3aa: CASSPFRTGSNEKLFF
v_gene: TRBV28; CDR3aa: CASSYPPGELFF
v_gene: TRBV5-4; CDR3aa: CASSFDTNYGYTF
v_gene: TRBV5-1; CDR3aa: CASSLGLAAPEQFF
v_gene: TRBV24-1; CDR3aa: CATYVDRLPTEKLFF
v_gene: TRBV7-2; CDR3aa: CASSLVGGLNEQYF
v_gene: TRBV7-9; CDR3aa: CASTPGQGGAYEQYF
v_gene: TRBV5-6; CDR3aa: CASSLVPHVPDEQYF
v_gene: TRBV5-1; CDR3aa: CASRGDGDNYGYTF
v_gene: TRBV18; CDR3aa: CASSPYGLMEKLFF
v_gene: TRBV5-6; CDR3aa: CASSLTSGAPFNEQFF
v_gene: TRBV28; CDR3aa: CASRGTRGASTDTQYF